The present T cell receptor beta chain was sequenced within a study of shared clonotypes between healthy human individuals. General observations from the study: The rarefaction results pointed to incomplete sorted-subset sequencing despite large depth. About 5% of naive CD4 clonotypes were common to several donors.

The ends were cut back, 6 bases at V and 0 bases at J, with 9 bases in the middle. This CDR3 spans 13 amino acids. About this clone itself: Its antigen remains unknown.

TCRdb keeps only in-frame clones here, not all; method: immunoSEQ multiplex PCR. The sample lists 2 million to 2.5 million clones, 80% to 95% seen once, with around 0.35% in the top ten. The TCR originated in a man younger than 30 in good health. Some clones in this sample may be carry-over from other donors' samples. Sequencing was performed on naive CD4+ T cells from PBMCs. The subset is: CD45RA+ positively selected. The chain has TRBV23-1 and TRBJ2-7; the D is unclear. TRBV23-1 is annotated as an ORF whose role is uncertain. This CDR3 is CASSPQCSYEQYF. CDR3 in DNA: TGCGCCAGCAGCCCCCAATGCTCCTACGAGCAGTACTTC.